The 28 T cell receptor beta chains below all came from one sample that was sequenced in a study of T cells in Graves' hyperthyroidism and ophthalmopathy. Authors of the study amplified TCR beta CDR3 regions from RNA transcripts. Using the HTBI primer set, a first-round RT-PCR was run on the TCR CDR3. TCRdb reprocessed the multiplex PCR reads via MiXCR and lists one record per CDR3 protein. The table includes 600,000 to 650,000 distinct CDR3 sequences, more than 20% detected once. The sequencing input was blood. The receptors derive from a man aged 25 to 40 with Graves' ophthalmopathy.

This clonotype has at least ten counts. The rearrangement links TRBV12-3 or TRBV12-4 to TRBJ2-5, with D perhaps matching TRBD1 or TRBD2 (5 bases each). The CDR3 extends over 15 amino acids. V shed 4 bases and J shed 2 bases, with 14 bases lying between them. The CDR3 sequence is CASSSSGTLQETQYF. The CDR3 bases are TGTGCCAGCAGTTCATCCGGGACCCTACAAGAGACCCAGTACTTC.

V gene TRBV9 combines with J gene TRBJ2-2; D may be TRBD2 (6 bases). Germline CDR1 SGDLS, CDR2 YYNGEE. Trimming removed 6 bases at V and 0 bases at J, with 18 bases between. The CDR3 spans 17 residues. The CDR3, as DNA: TGTGCCAGCATGGATTCTGGGGGGACCACGAACACCGGGGAGCTGTTTTTT. It specifies CASMDSGGTTNTGELFF.

This clonotype came up a few times. The chain joins TRBV27 to TRBJ2-2; a weak D match, TRBD1 (6 bases). Germline assignment: CDR1 MNHEY and CDR2 SMNVEV (reference sequence). This CDR3 comprises 16 residues. V lost 5 bases to trimming and J lost 5 bases, with 18 bases between them. CDR3 sequence (DNA): TGTGCCAGCAGTACACAGGGAAGGGCCAAAACCGGGGAGCTGTTTTTT. Translation gives CASSTQGRAKTGELFF.

V usage is TRBV5-1 and J usage is TRBJ2-1; TRBD2 agrees at 11 bases. After removal of 4 bases from V and 0 bases from J, the junction contained 12 bases not matched to a gene. Looked up from germline, CDR1 is SGHRS and CDR2 is YFSETQ. The CDR3 runs to 19 residues. The CDR3 reads CASSLGTSGYGSSYNEQFF. As DNA, the CDR3 is TGCGCCAGCAGCCTCGGGACTAGCGGCTACGGGAGCTCCTACAATGAGCAGTTCTTC.

This CDR3 is CSVVTRGDTQYF. The CDR3 DNA sequence: TGCAGCGTTGTTACCAGGGGCGATACGCAGTATTTT. The chain carries TRBV29-1 and TRBJ2-3, with D perhaps matching TRBD1 (6 bases). Per germline, CDR1 SQVTM and CDR2 ANQGSEA. Trimming left V 4 bases short and J 6 bases short, with 11 bases between. CDR3 length: 12 amino acids.

This clonotype was seen repeatedly, ten times or more. This CDR3 reads CASSLEGSGAYEQYF. In DNA form, the CDR3 reads TGTGCCAGCAGCTTAGAGGGTAGCGGGGCCTACGAGCAGTACTTC. The chain carries TRBV7-2 and TRBJ2-7; 8 bases map to TRBD2. V was pared by 1 base and J by 2 bases, with 4 bases of the junction left unmatched. There are 15 residues in the CDR3. Germline-derived CDR1 and CDR2 are SGHTA and FQGNSA.

The gene calls are TRBV2 and TRBJ2-2; D is uncertain. With 9 bases removed from V and 2 bases from J, the gap between germline ends came to 7 bases. This CDR3 contains 12 residues. CDR1 SNHLY and CDR2 FYNNEI come from the germline V gene. DNA for the CDR3: TGTGCCAGGAGAATCAACACCGGGGAGCTGTTTTTT. Translating gives CARRINTGELFF.

J is TRBJ1-1 and V is TRBV30; D is possibly TRBD1 (6 bases). The germline V gene encodes CDR1 GTSNPN and CDR2 SVGIG (reference sequence). V was pared by 3 bases and J by 1 base, with 12 bases between. CDR3 length: 14 amino acids. CDR3 sequence (DNA): TGTGCCTGGAGCTGGGGGGGCGCGAACACTGAAGCTTTCTTT. Translated: CAWSWGGANTEAFF.

V is TRBV19 and J is TRBJ1-5; 7 bases match TRBD1. This CDR3 is built from 16 residues. Germline V gives CDR1 LNHDA, CDR2 SQIVND (reference sequence). Trimming took 4 bases from V and 0 from J; bases not matched to a gene: 6. The CDR3 bases are TGTGCCAGTAGTACAGGGACAGCCGGTAGCAATCAGCCCCAGCATTTT. Translated: CASSTGTAGSNQPQHF. Variable domain in full (rest from reference TRBV19 and TRBJ1-5): DGGITQSPKYLFRKEGQNVTLSCEQNLNHDAMYWYRQDPGQGLRLIYYSQIVNDFQKGDIAEGYSVSREKKESFPLTVTSAQKNPTAFYLCASSTGTAGSNQPQHFGDGTRLSIL.

Remarks on this clonotype: One end of the junction is discordant with germline, which a read error may explain. V and J are TRBV5-4 and TRBJ2-2; TRBD2 matches 14 bases. The CDR3 loop spans 16 amino acids. Germline CDR1 is SGHNT and CDR2 is YYREEE (reference sequence). The DNA of the CDR3 is TGTGCCTGCAGCCAGGGACTAGCGGGAGTAGCCGGGGAGCTGTTTTTT. It translates to CACSQGLAGVAGELFF.

The V and J genes are TRBV4-3 and TRBJ2-2; TRBD1 matches at 8 bases. The CDR3 is 17 amino acids. The J segment lost 4 bases and the V segment lost 0 bases, leaving 7 bases of the junction unmatched. Germline CDR1 and CDR2: LGHNA and YSLEER. In nucleotides, the CDR3 is TGCGCCAGCAGCCAAGAGGCAGCAGGGGGCGGCACCGGGGAGCTGTTTTTT. This gives the protein CASSQEAAGGGTGELFF.

In its sample, this clonotype was seen a few times. V usage is TRBV3-1 and J usage is TRBJ2-5; no clear D gene. Germline CDR1 LGHDT, CDR2 YNNKEL (reference sequence). The CDR3 has 12 amino acids. V was cut by 0 bases and J by 9 bases, with 8 bases left in between. In nucleotides, the CDR3 is TGTGCCAGCAGCCAAGAGGGTGAGGCCCAGTACTTC. It yields the protein CASSQEGEAQYF.

This chain uses TRBV9 with TRBJ2-1; D ambiguous. CDR1 is SGDLS, CDR2 YYNGEE, per germline. Trimming removed 3 bases from V and 4 bases from J, with 14 bases in between. The CDR3 extends over 15 amino acids. The CDR3: CASSAPGLAYNEQFF. Written as DNA, the CDR3 is TGTGCCAGCAGCGCCCCCGGGCTCGCATACAATGAGCAGTTCTTC. Supplemented by reference TRBV9 and TRBJ2-1, the full variable domain reads DSGVTQTPKHLITATGQRVTLRCSPRSGDLSVYWYQQSLDQGLQFLIQYYNGEERAKGNILERFSAQQFPDLHSELNLSSLELGDSALYFCASSAPGLAYNEQFFGPGTRLTVL.

The V and J genes are TRBV14 and TRBJ2-1; TRBD2 agrees at 13 bases. CDR1 and CDR2 (germline): SGHDN, FVKESK. The trim removed 0 bases at V and 8 bases at J, leaving 7 bases unmatched. The CDR3 is made up of 17 amino acids. As DNA, the CDR3 is TGTGCCAGCAGCCAAGAGTCGGGGACTAGCGGGAAGGATGAGCAGTTCTTC. Encoded protein: CASSQESGTSGKDEQFF.

This clonotype showed up just a few times. The V gene is TRBV5-1, the J gene TRBJ1-2; D is unresolved. V was pared by 4 bases and J by 6 bases, with 19 bases between. The CDR3 totals 15 residues. Germline CDR1 SGHRS, CDR2 YFSETQ. The CDR3 DNA sequence: TGCGCCAGCAGCCCGAAGACACCTCCCGCGGATGGCTACACCTTC. Its translation is CASSPKTPPADGYTF. Using reference TRBV5-1 and TRBJ1-2 for the parts outside the CDR3, the full variable domain is KAGVTQTPRYLIKTRGQQVTLSCSPISGHRSVSWYQQTPGQGLQFLFEYFSETQRNKGNFPGRFSGRQFSNSRSEMNVSTLELGDSALYLCASSPKTPPADGYTFGSGTRLTVV.

This clonotype was picked up many times. The chain combines TRBV18 with TRBJ2-5; D unclear. The CDR3 totals 14 residues. Germline CDR1 KGHSH, CDR2 LQKENI. Trimming took off 6 bases at V and 2 bases at J, with 13 bases between the two ends. Here the CDR3 reads CASSAAGLQETQYF. The CDR3 region has the DNA TGTGCCAGCTCGGCGGCAGGCCTACAAGAGACCCAGTACTTC.

The rearrangement uses TRBV5-1 and TRBJ2-2, with 12 bases fitting TRBD2. In germline, CDR1 is SGHRS, CDR2 YFSETQ. J gave up 5 bases and V 4 bases, and 9 bases lay outside the gene matches. This CDR3 has 17 residues. CDR3 residues: CASSPPLAGGFTGELFF. CDR3 bases: TGCGCCAGCAGCCCCCCCCTAGCGGGAGGGTTTACCGGGGAGCTGTTTTTT.

The chain joins TRBV7-2 to TRBJ2-3; 8 bases agree with TRBD2. The trim removed 3 bases at V and 6 bases at J, leaving 5 bases unmatched. The CDR3 spans 14 residues. From germline, CDR1 is SGHTA and CDR2 FQGNSA. The CDR3 DNA follows: TGTGCCAGCAGCTTCGGCTCGGGGGGGGATACGCAGTATTTT. This gives the protein CASSFGSGGDTQYF.

The V gene is TRBV19, the J gene TRBJ1-5; D may be TRBD1 (5 bases). The CDR3 runs to 15 residues. V was cut by 4 bases and J by 2 bases, with 12 bases left in between. CDR1 and CDR2 from the germline V gene are LNHDA and SQIVND (reference sequence). The CDR3 DNA is TGTGCCAGTAGTACCCAGTTGACAGGCAATCAGCCCCAGCATTTT. This encodes CASSTQLTGNQPQHF. Full variable domain (outside the CDR3, taken from reference TRBV19 and TRBJ1-5): DGGITQSPKYLFRKEGQNVTLSCEQNLNHDAMYWYRQDPGQGLRLIYYSQIVNDFQKGDIAEGYSVSREKKESFPLTVTSAQKNPTAFYLCASSTQLTGNQPQHFGDGTRLSIL.

This clonotype was seen more than once but under ten times. CDR3 DNA: TGTGCCTGGAAACTAGCGGGAATAACTAAGCAGTTCTTC. It translates to CAWKLAGITKQFF. The gene calls are TRBV30 and TRBJ2-1; TRBD2 aligns across 10 bases. The germline gives CDR1 GTSNPN, CDR2 SVGIG (reference sequence). V trimming: 4 bases; J trimming: 11 bases; junction bases outside the gene matches: 8. The CDR3 loop spans 13 amino acids. Full variable domain (outside the CDR3, taken from reference TRBV30 and TRBJ2-1): SQTIHQWPATLVQPVGSPLSLECTVEGTSNPNLYWYRQAAGRGLQLLFYSVGIGQISSEVPQNLSASRPQDRQFILSSKKLLLSDSGFYLCAWKLAGITKQFFGPGTRLTVL.

This clonotype was recorded many times. V gene TRBV12-3 or TRBV12-4 combines with J gene TRBJ1-2; D remains ambiguous. The ends were cut back, 6 bases at V and 1 base at J, with 15 bases in the middle. CDR3 size: 15 residues. The CDR3 coding sequence is TGTGCCAGCAGCCCCGGCGGAGGAAATAACTATGGCTACACCTTC. Translating gives CASSPGGGNNYGYTF.

This clonotype occurred a few times. The chain employs TRBV28 and TRBJ1-2; 7 positions agree with TRBD1. Germline V gene data show CDR1 as MDHEN and CDR2 as SYDVKM. V lost 7 bases to trimming and J lost 0 bases; unmatched junction nucleotides: 2. CDR3 length equals 13 residues. The CDR3 nucleotides read TGTGCCAGCACAACAGGGGCTAACTATGGCTACACCTTC. It translates to CASTTGANYGYTF.

As regards this clonotype: A much larger clonotype is one base distant, so this may be a read error. J is TRBJ2-5 and V is TRBV10-3; 7 bases fit TRBD1. Germline CDR1 and CDR2: ENHRY and SYGVKD. This CDR3 comprises 17 residues. The CDR3 DNA is TGTGCCATCAGTGAGTCGCAGAGACAGGGCCCCCAAGAGACCCAGCACTTC. It translates to CAISESQRQGPQETQHF.

This clonotype has only a few counts. CDR3 nucleotide sequence: TGTGCCATCAGTGCATACAGCGAGGGGGACAATGAAAAACTGTTTTTT. It yields the protein CAISAYSEGDNEKLFF. V usage is TRBV10-3 and J usage is TRBJ1-4, with D possibly being TRBD1 (6 bases). Between the trimmed V and J ends, which lost 4 bases and 5 bases, there was a span of 17 bases. Germline CDR1 and CDR2: ENHRY and SYGVKD. This CDR3 is 16 amino acids long.

This clonotype was observed many times. The rearrangement joins TRBV13 to TRBJ2-7; tentatively, D is TRBD1 (6 bases). Per the germline V gene, CDR1 is PRHDT and CDR2 is FYEKMQ (reference sequence). Trimming shortened V by 5 bases and J by 3 bases, and 17 bases separated the two germline ends. The CDR3 has 15 amino acids. CDR3: CASSTRGAGDYEQYF. As DNA, the CDR3 is TGTGCCAGCAGCACCAGGGGCGCCGGAGACTACGAGCAGTACTTC.

V and J are TRBV2 and TRBJ2-7, with TRBD2 matching 9 bases. The germline CDR1 and CDR2 sequences are SNHLY and FYNNEI. V lost 4 bases, J lost 4 bases, and 5 bases stayed unmatched. This CDR3 is 14 amino acids long. This CDR3 is CASSVSREGYEQYF. In nucleotides, the CDR3 is TGTGCCAGCAGTGTATCGCGGGAGGGATACGAGCAGTACTTC. Filled out from reference TRBV2 and TRBJ2-7, the complete variable domain reads EPEVTQTPSHQVTQMGQEVILRCVPISNHLYFYWYRQILGQKVEFLVSFYNNEISEKSEIFDDQFSVERPDGSNFTLKIRSTKLEDSAMYFCASSVSREGYEQYFGPGTRLTVT.

The sample holds a few counts of this clonotype. This CDR3 is CASSEDGDGYQPQHF. CDR3 bases: TGTGCCAGCAGTGAAGACGGGGACGGTTATCAGCCCCAGCATTTT. The V gene is TRBV6-1, the J gene TRBJ1-5, with D possibly TRBD1 on 5 matching bases. This CDR3 region has 15 residues. V was clipped by 1 base and J by 5 bases, with 12 bases between them. CDR1 and CDR2 (germline): MNHNS, SASEGT.

This chain connects TRBV7-2 to TRBJ2-3; no firm D call. Germline V lookup: CDR1 SGHTA, CDR2 FQGNSA. The CDR3 has 17 residues. V lost 1 base to trimming and J lost 1 base, with 15 bases between them. The CDR3 loop is CASSLVGFLKGTDTQYF. The CDR3 nucleotides read TGTGCCAGCAGCTTAGTGGGTTTCCTTAAGGGCACAGATACGCAGTATTTT.